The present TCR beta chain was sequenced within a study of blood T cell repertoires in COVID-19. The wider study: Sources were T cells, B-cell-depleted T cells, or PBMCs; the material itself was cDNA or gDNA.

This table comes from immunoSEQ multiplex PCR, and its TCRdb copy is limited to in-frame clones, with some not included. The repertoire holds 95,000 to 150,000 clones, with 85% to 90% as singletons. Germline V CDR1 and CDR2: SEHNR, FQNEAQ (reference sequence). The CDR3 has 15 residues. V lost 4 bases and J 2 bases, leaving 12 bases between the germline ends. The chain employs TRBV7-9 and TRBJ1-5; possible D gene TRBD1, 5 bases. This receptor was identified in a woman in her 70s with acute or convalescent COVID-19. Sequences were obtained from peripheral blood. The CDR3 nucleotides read TGTGCCAGCAGCTCTACAGGTTATGGCAATCAGCCCCAGCATTTT. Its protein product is CASSSTGYGNQPQHF.